Reported below is one T cell receptor beta chain. In the authors' methods: Nucleated cell counts were estimated from reference gene primer amplification. Clones were sequenced by immunoSEQ multiplex PCR, and TCRdb holds only the in-frame ones, with some missing. That table supplies the V and J calls and clone size; D and trimming were determined from the DNA. The repertoire holds around 270,000 clones, with 80% to 90% as singletons. The sample originates from a study of blood T cell repertoires in COVID-19. Across the whole study: T cells, B-cell-depleted T cells, or PBMCs supplied cDNA or gDNA.

The clonotype was recovered from a man in his forties with acute or convalescent COVID-19. The material sequenced was peripheral blood.

The CDR3 nucleotides are TGTGCTAGTGGTTTGGTACGCAGCACTGAAGCTTTCTTT. Translating it yields CASGLVRSTEAFF. The chain joins TRBV12-5 to TRBJ1-1, with no clear D. V was shortened by 0 bases and J by 4 bases, with 6 bases between the two germline ends. Germline V gene data show CDR1 as LGHNT and CDR2 as FRNRAP. The CDR3 totals 13 residues.